What follows are 19 T cell receptor beta chains derived from one specimen sequenced in a study of tumor T cells in aggressive B-cell lymphoma. Profiling relied on immunoSEQ multiplex PCR, and the TCRdb table lists in-frame clones only, not all of them. This table holds 950 to 1,500 clones, about nine tenths found once. What was sequenced was tumor tissue. These TCRs come from an adult with diffuse large B cell lymphoma.

CDR3 in amino acids: CASSQRRTGHNQPQHF. CDR3 bases: TGTGCCAGCAGCCAGCGCCGGACAGGGCATAATCAGCCCCAGCATTTT. This chain connects TRBV27 to TRBJ1-5; 8 bases agree with TRBD1. The CDR3 has 16 residues. V gave up 6 bases and J gave up 4 bases; unmatched junction bases: 11. Germline CDR1 reads MNHEY; CDR2 reads SMNVEV (reference sequence).

The chain carries TRBV28 and TRBJ2-2, with 7 bases lining up with TRBD1. This CDR3 spans 15 amino acids. Germline loops: CDR1 MDHEN, CDR2 SYDVKM. Losses at the gene ends were 6 bases for V and 3 bases for J; bases not matched to a gene: 7. This chain's CDR3 is CASSSNRGDTGELFF. The CDR3 DNA reads TGTGCCAGCAGCTCTAACAGGGGTGACACCGGGGAGCTGTTTTTT.

V usage is TRBV11-2 and J usage is TRBJ2-3; 8 bases are shared with TRBD2. V was pared by 3 bases and J by 3 bases, with 8 bases of the junction left unmatched. The CDR3 runs 16 residues. Germline V gene data show CDR1 as SGHAT and CDR2 as FQNNGV. The CDR3 DNA reads TGTGCCAGCAGCTTTAGACTCAGCGGGGGAACAGATACGCAGTATTTT. Its translation is CASSFRLSGGTDTQYF.

The V and J genes are TRBV30 and TRBJ1-5; tentative D call: TRBD1 (5 bases). From germline, CDR1 is GTSNPN and CDR2 SVGIG (reference sequence). The CDR3 is 13 amino acids. V lost 5 bases, J lost 3 bases, and 11 bases lay in between. The CDR3 DNA reads TGTGCCTGGGCCGGGGGGAACAATCAGCCCCAGCATTTT. It is translated as CAWAGGNNQPQHF.

The V and J genes are TRBV4-1 and TRBJ1-1; TRBD1 aligns across 8 bases. The V gene's germline CDR1 is MGHRA and CDR2 YSYEKL. This CDR3 contains 14 residues. J lost 5 bases, V lost 5 bases, and 7 bases had no gene match. CDR3 nucleotide sequence: TGCGCCAGCAGCTCCCAGGGGGCTTGGACTGAAGCTTTCTTT. This sequence encodes CASSSQGAWTEAFF.

CDR3 nucleotide sequence: TGTGCCAGCAGCTTCCGTAGCGGGGGGGCTGGCACAGATACGCAGTATTTT. Its protein product is CASSFRSGGAGTDTQYF. V is TRBV7-9 and J is TRBJ2-3, with 11 positions matching TRBD2. V shed 3 bases and J 1 base; nucleotides not matched to a gene: 6. Per the germline V gene, CDR1 is SEHNR and CDR2 is FQNEAQ (reference sequence). This CDR3 is 17 amino acids long.

The CDR3 bases are TGTGCCAGTGTCTCAGGGACAGGCCGCAATCAGCCCCAGCATTTT. Its translation: CASVSGTGRNQPQHF. This sequence joins TRBV19 and TRBJ1-5, with 8 bases aligning to TRBD1. Germline-derived CDR1 and CDR2 are LNHDA and SQIVND (reference sequence). The V gene end was trimmed by 8 bases and the J gene end by 2 bases; junction bases not matched to a gene: 8. The length of the CDR3 is 15 residues.

V gene TRBV6-1 combines with J gene TRBJ1-6; TRBD1 matches at 7 bases. Germline assignment: CDR1 MNHNS and CDR2 SASEGT. The CDR3 is 17 residues long. Trimming took 6 bases from V and 8 from J; bases not matched to a gene: 16. The CDR3 is CASRETSGTEVDSPLHF. CDR3 DNA: TGTGCCAGCAGGGAAACTTCCGGGACAGAGGTGGATTCACCCCTCCACTTT.

This chain uses TRBV9 with TRBJ2-3; TRBD2 agrees at 8 bases. This CDR3 has 16 residues. Unmatched junction bases numbered 11, after V lost 4 bases and J lost 4 bases. Germline V gene lookup returns CDR1 SGDLS and CDR2 YYNGEE. The DNA of the CDR3 is TGTGCCAGCAGCCCCAGGATTGCGGGGGGTGCAGATACGCAGTATTTT. This translates into CASSPRIAGGADTQYF.

V usage is TRBV5-1 and J usage is TRBJ1-2; 11 nucleotides line up with TRBD1. Trimming cost V 3 bases and J 4 bases; bases outside gene matches: 2. Germline CDR1 and CDR2: SGHRS and YFSETQ. The CDR3 spans 14 residues. CDR3 region: CASSWGTGGYGYTF. The CDR3 bases are TGCGCCAGCAGCTGGGGGACAGGGGGCTATGGCTACACCTTC.

The V call is TRBV2, the J call TRBJ1-5, with no clear D. V dropped 6 bases and J dropped 1 base, with 10 bases sitting between them. CDR3 length equals 14 residues. Germline CDR1 and CDR2: SNHLY and FYNNEI. The DNA of the CDR3 is TGTGCCAGCAGACTCGGACTGAGCAATCAGCCCCAGCATTTT. It yields the protein CASRLGLSNQPQHF. Combining the CDR3 with reference TRBV2 and TRBJ1-5 gives the whole variable domain EPEVTQTPSHQVTQMGQEVILRCVPISNHLYFYWYRQILGQKVEFLVSFYNNEISEKSEIFDDQFSVERPDGSNFTLKIRSTKLEDSAMYFCASRLGLSNQPQHFGDGTRLSIL.

This chain links TRBV7-3 with TRBJ2-5; TRBD1 is a possible D gene (6 bases). Trimming took off 0 bases at V and 4 bases at J, with 12 bases between the two ends. Germline lookup yields CDR1 SGHTA and CDR2 FQGTGA. The CDR3 is made up of 15 amino acids. CDR3 sequence reads: CASSLTWGRVETQYF. The CDR3 bases are TGTGCCAGCAGCTTAACCTGGGGGCGCGTAGAGACCCAGTACTTC.

J is TRBJ1-5 and V is TRBV28; no clear D gene. Germline CDR1 MDHEN, CDR2 SYDVKM. Trimming took off 6 bases at V and 5 bases at J, with 8 bases between the two ends. There are 12 residues in the CDR3. Written as DNA, the CDR3 is TGTGCCAGCAGGGAGACCTATCAGCCCCAGCATTTT. It is translated as CASRETYQPQHF.

This rearrangement joins TRBV27 to TRBJ2-2, with 7 nucleotides matching TRBD2. The V and J ends lost 3 bases and 5 bases, in that order; junction bases with no gene match: 3. Germline loops: CDR1 MNHEY, CDR2 SMNVEV (reference sequence). CDR3 length: 14 residues. CDR3 DNA: TGTGCCAGCAGTTTGGGGAGGGGTACCGGGGAGCTGTTTTTT. Protein product: CASSLGRGTGELFF.

This clone came up a few times. The CDR3, as DNA: TGCGCCAGCAGACCGTCCCGGGACAGGGGTGAAGCTTTCTTT. It specifies CASRPSRDRGEAFF. The rearrangement links TRBV5-1 to TRBJ1-1, with 10 positions matching TRBD1. This CDR3 is built from 14 residues. Germline V CDR1 and CDR2: SGHRS, YFSETQ. V lost 5 bases to trimming and J lost 7 bases; unmatched junction nucleotides: 8.

V is TRBV19 and J is TRBJ2-2; 7 positions match TRBD1. Trimming cost V 4 bases and J 9 bases; bases outside gene matches: 11. Germline V gene lookup returns CDR1 LNHDA and CDR2 SQIVND (reference sequence). The CDR3 runs to 15 residues. The CDR3 protein is CASSKKGATAWELFF. CDR3 sequence (DNA): TGTGCCAGTAGTAAGAAGGGGGCCACCGCCTGGGAGCTGTTTTTT.

Comment on this clone: No DNA is shown, since the ends of the CDR3 on it are uncertain; the CDR3 is the one TCRdb lists. The chain recombines TRBV13 with TRBJ2-2; the table's D call of TRBD1 was not tested on the DNA. Germline loops: CDR1 PRHDT, CDR2 FYEKMQ (reference sequence). With termini counted, the CDR3 has 15 amino acids. Here the CDR3 reads CASSFGQGDTGELFF.

The chain uses TRBV5-6 and TRBJ1-5; a possible D gene is TRBD1 (5 bases). Germline CDR1 is SGHDT and CDR2 is YYEEEE. V was pared by 1 base and J by 4 bases, with 15 bases between. The CDR3 loop spans 16 amino acids. CDR3 nucleotides: TGTGCCAGCAGCTTGTGGGTAGGGGAAGGGAATCAGCCCCAGCATTTT. Translating it yields CASSLWVGEGNQPQHF.

The chain links TRBV2 to TRBJ1-2; 8 bases match TRBD1. After removal of 10 bases from V and 2 bases from J, the junction contained 12 bases not matched to a gene. CDR1 is SNHLY and CDR2 is FYNNEI in the germline V gene. The CDR3 is 15 amino acids. The CDR3: CANKGVRTGNYGYTF. For the CDR3, the DNA is TGTGCCAACAAGGGGGTCAGGACAGGGAACTATGGCTACACCTTC.